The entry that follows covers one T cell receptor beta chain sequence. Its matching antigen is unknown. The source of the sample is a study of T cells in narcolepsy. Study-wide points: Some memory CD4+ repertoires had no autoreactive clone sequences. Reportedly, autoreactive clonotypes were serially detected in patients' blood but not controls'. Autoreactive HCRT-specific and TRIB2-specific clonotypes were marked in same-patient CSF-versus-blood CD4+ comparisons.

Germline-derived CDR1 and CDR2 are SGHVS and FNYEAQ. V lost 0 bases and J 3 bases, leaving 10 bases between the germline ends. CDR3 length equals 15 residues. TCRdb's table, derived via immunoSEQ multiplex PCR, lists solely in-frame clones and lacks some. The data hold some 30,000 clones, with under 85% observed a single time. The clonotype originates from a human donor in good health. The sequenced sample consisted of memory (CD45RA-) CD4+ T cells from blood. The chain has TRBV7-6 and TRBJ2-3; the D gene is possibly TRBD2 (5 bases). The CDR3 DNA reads TGTGCCAGCAGCTTAGCGGGAGCTGGGACAGATACGCAGTATTTT. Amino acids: CASSLAGAGTDTQYF.